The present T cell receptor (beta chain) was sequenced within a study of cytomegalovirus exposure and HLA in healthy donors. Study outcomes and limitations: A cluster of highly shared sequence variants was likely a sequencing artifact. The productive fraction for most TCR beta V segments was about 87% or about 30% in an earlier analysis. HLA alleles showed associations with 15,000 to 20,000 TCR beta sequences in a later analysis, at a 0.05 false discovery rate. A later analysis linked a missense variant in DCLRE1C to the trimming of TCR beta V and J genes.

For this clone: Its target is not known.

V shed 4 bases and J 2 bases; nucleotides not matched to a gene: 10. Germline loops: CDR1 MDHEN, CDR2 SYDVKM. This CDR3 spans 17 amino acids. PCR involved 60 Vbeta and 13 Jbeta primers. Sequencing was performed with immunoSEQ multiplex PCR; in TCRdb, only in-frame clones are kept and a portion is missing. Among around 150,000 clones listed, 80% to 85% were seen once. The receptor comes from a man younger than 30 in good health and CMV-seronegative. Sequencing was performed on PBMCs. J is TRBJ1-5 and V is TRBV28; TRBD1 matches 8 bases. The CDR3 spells CASSSGRGLIGNQPQHF. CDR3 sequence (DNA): TGTGCCAGCAGTTCGGGCAGGGGGCTTATTGGCAATCAGCCCCAGCATTTT.